The TCR beta chain described here comes from a study of blood T cell repertoires in COVID-19. Study-wide background: Italy, Spain and the United States were the sources of the convalescent and acute COVID-19 samples. T cells, B-cell-depleted T cells, or PBMCs provided the cDNA or gDNA that served as material.

Under the authors' procedure: Amplifying reference gene primers gave estimates of nucleated cell counts. The assay was immunoSEQ multiplex PCR, and TCRdb's table has in-frame clones only and misses some. V and J calls and clone size are those listed in that table; D and trimming were worked out from the DNA. The table records about 310,000 clones, about nine tenths of them present only once. Germline loops: CDR1 ENHRY, CDR2 SYGVKD. V lost 1 base to trimming and J lost 5 bases, with 14 bases between them. CDR3 length: 15 amino acids. The TCR was taken from a man aged 45-60 years with active or convalescent COVID-19. Sample: peripheral blood. The chain links TRBV10-3 to TRBJ2-5; D is possibly TRBD2 (6 bases). The CDR3 region has the DNA TGTGCCATCAGTGAGTATGGCGGGGCGTCCGAGACCCAGTACTTC. Translated: CAISEYGGASETQYF.